The T cell receptor (beta chain) under discussion was sequenced for a study of regulatory T cells in long-lasting Graves disease. Study at large: Antithyroid drug exposure in newly diagnosed Graves' patients had lasted under 3 months. Study-level points and caveats: Lower TCR diversity characterized persistent Graves' patients relative to newly diagnosed patients. Among the persistent patients, some 2,900 public clonotypes were shared, more than the approximately 960 shared among new patients. Newly diagnosed disease favored TRBV20-1 and TRBJ2-1 over persistent disease.

There are many counts of this clonotype. Its antigen is not known. The ends were cut back, 10 bases at V and 6 bases at J, with 12 bases in the middle. This CDR3 has 11 amino acids. CDR3-region Arm-PCR and iRepertoire HTBI primers produced the TCR beta libraries. Each CDR3 protein gets one entry after TCRdb re-called the multiplex PCR reads with MiXCR. The sample carries under 300,000 distinct CDR3 sequences, 18% recorded once. Time point meaning: newly diagnosed GD, antithyroid drugs for less than 3 months. PBMCs were the source of the RNA used for TCR sequencing. The sample was also linked to a second study, of T cells in Graves' hyperthyroidism and ophthalmopathy.

The TCR was taken from a woman aged 25 to 39 with Graves disease. The starting material was peripheral blood mononuclear cells (PBMCs), obtained at new diagnosis, from a patient treated with antithyroid drugs. The chain carries TRBV12-3 or TRBV12-4 and TRBJ1-2; the D is unclear. CDR3 in amino acids: CATLSVHGYTF. CDR3 coding DNA: TGTGCCACCCTGAGTGTCCATGGCTACACCTTC.